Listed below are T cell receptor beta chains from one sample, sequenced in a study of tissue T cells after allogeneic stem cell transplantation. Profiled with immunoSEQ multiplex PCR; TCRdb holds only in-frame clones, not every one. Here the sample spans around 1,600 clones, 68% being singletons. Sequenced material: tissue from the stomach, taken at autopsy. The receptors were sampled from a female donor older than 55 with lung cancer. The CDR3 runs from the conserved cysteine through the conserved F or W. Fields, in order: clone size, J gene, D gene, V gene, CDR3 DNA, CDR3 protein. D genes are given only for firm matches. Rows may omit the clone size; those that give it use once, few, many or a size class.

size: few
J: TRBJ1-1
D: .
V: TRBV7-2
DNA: TGTGCCAGCAGCTACACCACGGGGGCCACTGAAGCTTTCTTT
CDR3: CASSYTTGATEAFF

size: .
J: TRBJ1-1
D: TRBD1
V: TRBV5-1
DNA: TGCGCCAGCAGCGGGGGGACAGGGAGTAGCACTGAAGCTTTCTTT
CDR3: CASSGGTGSSTEAFF

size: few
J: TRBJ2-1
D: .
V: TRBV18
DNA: TGTGCCAGCTCACCACCGCGTGGAGGTGAGCAGTTCTTC
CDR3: CASSPPRGGEQFF

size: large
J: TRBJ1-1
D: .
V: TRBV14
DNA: TGTGCCAGCAGCCCGGGACAGAACACTGAAGCTTTCTTT
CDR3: CASSPGQNTEAFF

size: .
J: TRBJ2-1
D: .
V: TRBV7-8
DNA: TGTGCCAGCAGCCGCGCGGGGTTTAGCTCCTACAATGAGCAGTTCTTC
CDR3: CASSRAGFSSYNEQFF

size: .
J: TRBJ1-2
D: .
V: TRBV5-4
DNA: TGTGCCAGCAGCTTGGTTGGGGCTTCTAGCTACACCTTC
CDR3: CASSLVGASSYTF

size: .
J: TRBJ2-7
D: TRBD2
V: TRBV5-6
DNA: TGTGCCAGCAGCGGGGGACTAGCGGGAGAGTTGTACGAGCAGTACTTC
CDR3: CASSGGLAGELYEQYF

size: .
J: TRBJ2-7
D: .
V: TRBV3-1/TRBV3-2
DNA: TGTGCCAGCAGCCAAGGTTACAGCTCCTACGAGCAGTACTTC
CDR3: CASSQGYSSYEQYF

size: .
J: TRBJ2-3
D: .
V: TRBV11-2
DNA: TGTGCCAGCAGCTTTGGAGGGGGCGACGGCACAGATACGCAGTATTTT
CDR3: CASSFGGGDGTDTQYF

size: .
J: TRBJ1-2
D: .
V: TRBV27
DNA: TGTGCCAGCAGTTTATCTGGGGTTGGCGGCTACACCTTC
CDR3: CASSLSGVGGYTF

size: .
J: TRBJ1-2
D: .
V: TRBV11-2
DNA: TGTGCCAGCAGCTTATCGCATAACTATGGCTACACCTTC
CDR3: CASSLSHNYGYTF

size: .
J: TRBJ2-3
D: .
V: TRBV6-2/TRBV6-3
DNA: TGTGCCAGCAGTTCTCCGGGACTTGCCCCTACGCAGTATTTT
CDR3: CASSSPGLAPTQYF

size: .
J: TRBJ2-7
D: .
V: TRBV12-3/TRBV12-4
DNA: TGTGCCAGCAGTCACTCCTACGAGCAGTACTTC
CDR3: CASSHSYEQYF

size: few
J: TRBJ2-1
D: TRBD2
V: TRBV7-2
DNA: TGTGCCAGCAGCCCTACTAGCGGGGGGGCTTATGAGCAGTTCTTC
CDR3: CASSPTSGGAYEQFF

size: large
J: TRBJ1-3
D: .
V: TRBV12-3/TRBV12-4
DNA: TGTGCCAGCAGTTTACAGGAGTCGAACACCATATATTTT
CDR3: CASSLQESNTIYF

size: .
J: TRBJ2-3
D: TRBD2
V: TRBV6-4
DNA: TGTGCCAGCAGTAGCGGGGGTGTCACAGATACGCAGTATTTT
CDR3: CASSSGGVTDTQYF

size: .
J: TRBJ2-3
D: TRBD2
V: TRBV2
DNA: TGTGCCAGCAGCCCCGGGACTAGTGCAGATACGCAGTATTTT
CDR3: CASSPGTSADTQYF

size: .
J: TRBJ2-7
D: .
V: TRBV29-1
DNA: TGCAGCGTACGGACCTCCTACGAGCAGTACTTC
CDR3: CSVRTSYEQYF

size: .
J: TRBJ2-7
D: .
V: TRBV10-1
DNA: TGCGCCAGCAGCCAGAGTTTACTCTCCTACGAGCAGTACTTC
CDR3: CASSQSLLSYEQYF

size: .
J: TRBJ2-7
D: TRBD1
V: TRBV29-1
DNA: TGCAGCGTTGGACAGGGGCTCGAGCAGTACTTC
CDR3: CSVGQGLEQYF

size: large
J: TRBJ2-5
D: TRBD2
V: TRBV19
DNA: TGTGCCAGTAGTCCTGGACTAGCGGGGGGGCCTCGGGAGACCCAGTACTTC
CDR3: CASSPGLAGGPRETQYF

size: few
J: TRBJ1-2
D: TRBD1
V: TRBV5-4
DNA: TGTGCCAGCAGCTTTCGTGAAGGGGGCGGGAGGGGCTACACCTTC
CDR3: CASSFREGGGRGYTF

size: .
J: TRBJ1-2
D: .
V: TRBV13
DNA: TGTGCCAGCAGCTTAGAGTGGGGGGTCTATGGCTACACCTTC
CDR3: CASSLEWGVYGYTF

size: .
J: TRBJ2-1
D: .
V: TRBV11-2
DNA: TGTGCCAGCAGCCCGCGACTGGAAGGGTGGAATGAGCAGTTCTTC
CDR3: CASSPRLEGWNEQFF

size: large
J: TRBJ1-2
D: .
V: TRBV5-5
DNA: TGTGCCAGCAGCTTTTTTCGGGAAGTGGATGGCTACACCTTC
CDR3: CASSFFREVDGYTF

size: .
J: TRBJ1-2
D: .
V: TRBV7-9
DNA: TGTGCCAGCAGCTTAGGGGGAGGGCAGTATGATGGCTACACCTTC
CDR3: CASSLGGGQYDGYTF

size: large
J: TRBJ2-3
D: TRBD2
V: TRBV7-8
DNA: TGTGCCAGCACCTTAGGCGGGAGCCTCACAGATACGCAGTATTTT
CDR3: CASTLGGSLTDTQYF

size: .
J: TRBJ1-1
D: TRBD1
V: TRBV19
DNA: TGTGCCAGTAGATGGACAGGAGTTAAGTTTGAAGCTTTCTTT
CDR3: CASRWTGVKFEAFF

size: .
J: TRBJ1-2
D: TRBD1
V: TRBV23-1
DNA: TGCGCCAGCAGTCAATATAAGACAGGGACGGGAGGCTACACCTTC
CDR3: CASSQYKTGTGGYTF

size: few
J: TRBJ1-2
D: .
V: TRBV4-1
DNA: TGCGCCAGCAGCCAAGGGCGGGGATCCAACTATGGCTACACCTTC
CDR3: CASSQGRGSNYGYTF

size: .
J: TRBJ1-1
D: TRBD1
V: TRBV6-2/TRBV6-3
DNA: TGTGCCAGCAGCTCAGCCGGGACAGGGGTTAGTAACACTGAAGCTTTCTTT
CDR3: CASSSAGTGVSNTEAFF

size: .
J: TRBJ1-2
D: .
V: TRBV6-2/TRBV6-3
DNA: TGTGCCAGCAGTTACTCGTTTCAGAATGGCTACACCTTC
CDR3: CASSYSFQNGYTF

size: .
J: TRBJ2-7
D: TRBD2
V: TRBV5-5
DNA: TGTGCCAGCAGCTTGCCTAGCGGGGGGCACGAGCAGTACTTC
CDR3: CASSLPSGGHEQYF

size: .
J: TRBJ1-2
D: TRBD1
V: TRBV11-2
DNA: TGTGCCAGCAGCTTAGGTGGGACAGATCGCTACACCTTC
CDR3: CASSLGGTDRYTF

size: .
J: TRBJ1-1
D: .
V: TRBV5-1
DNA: TGCGCCAGCAGCAGGGCCGCCGCTTATGGCACTGAAGCTTTCTTT
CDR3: CASSRAAAYGTEAFF